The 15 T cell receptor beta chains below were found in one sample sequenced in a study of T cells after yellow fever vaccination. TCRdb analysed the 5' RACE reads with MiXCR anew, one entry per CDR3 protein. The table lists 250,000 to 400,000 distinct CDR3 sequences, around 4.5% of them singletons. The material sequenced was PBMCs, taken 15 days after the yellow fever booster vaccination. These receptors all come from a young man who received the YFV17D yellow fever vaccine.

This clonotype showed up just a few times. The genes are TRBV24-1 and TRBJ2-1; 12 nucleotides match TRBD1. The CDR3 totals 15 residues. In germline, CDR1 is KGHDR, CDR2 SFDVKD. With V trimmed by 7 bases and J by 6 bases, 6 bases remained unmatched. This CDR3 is CATSEPGQGANEQFF. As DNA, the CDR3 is TGTGCCACCAGCGAACCGGGACAGGGGGCCAATGAGCAGTTCTTC.

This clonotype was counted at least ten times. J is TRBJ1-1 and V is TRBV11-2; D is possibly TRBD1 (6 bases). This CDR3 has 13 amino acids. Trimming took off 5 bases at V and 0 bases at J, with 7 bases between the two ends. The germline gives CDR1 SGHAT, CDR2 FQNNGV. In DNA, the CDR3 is TGTGCCAGCAGCCGACAGGTGAACACTGAAGCTTTCTTT. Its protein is CASSRQVNTEAFF.

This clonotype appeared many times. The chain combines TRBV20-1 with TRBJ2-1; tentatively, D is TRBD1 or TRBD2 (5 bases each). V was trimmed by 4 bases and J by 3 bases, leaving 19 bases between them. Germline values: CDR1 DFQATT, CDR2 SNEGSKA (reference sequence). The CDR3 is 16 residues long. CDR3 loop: CSAITGQGGFYNEQFF. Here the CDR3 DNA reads TGCAGTGCTATCACGGGGCAGGGTGGTTTCTACAATGAGCAGTTCTTC.

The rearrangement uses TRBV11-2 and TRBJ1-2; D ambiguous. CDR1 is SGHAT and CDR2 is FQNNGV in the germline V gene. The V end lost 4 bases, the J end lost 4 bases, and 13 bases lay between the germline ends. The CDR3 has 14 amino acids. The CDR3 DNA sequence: TGTGCCAGCAGCTCGCCCCGGACCTTCTATGGCTACACCTTC. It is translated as CASSSPRTFYGYTF.

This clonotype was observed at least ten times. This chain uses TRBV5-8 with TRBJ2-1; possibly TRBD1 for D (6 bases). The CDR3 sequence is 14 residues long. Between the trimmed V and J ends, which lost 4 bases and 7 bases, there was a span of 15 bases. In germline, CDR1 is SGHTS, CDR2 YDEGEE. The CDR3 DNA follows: TGTGCCAGCAGCATTCGGACAGTAAGAAATGAGCAGTTCTTC. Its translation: CASSIRTVRNEQFF.

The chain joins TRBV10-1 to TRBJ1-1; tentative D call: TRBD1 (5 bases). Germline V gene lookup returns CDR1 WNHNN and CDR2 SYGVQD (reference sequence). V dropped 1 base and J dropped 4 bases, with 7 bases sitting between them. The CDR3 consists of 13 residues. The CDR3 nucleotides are TGCGCCAGCAGTGAGTGGGGGTCCACTGAAGCTTTCTTT. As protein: CASSEWGSTEAFF.

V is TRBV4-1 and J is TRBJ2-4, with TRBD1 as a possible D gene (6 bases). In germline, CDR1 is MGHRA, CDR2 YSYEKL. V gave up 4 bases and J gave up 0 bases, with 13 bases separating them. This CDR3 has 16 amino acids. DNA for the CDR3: TGCGCCAGCAGCCCCACCCTGACAGGAGCCAAAAACATTCAGTACTTC. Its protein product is CASSPTLTGAKNIQYF.

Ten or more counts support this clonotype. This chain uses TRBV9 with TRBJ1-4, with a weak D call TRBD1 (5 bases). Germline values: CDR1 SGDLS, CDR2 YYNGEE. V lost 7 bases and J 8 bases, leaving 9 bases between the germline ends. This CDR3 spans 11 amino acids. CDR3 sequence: CASGKGEKLFF. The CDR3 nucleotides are TGTGCCAGCGGGAAGGGGGAAAAACTGTTTTTT.

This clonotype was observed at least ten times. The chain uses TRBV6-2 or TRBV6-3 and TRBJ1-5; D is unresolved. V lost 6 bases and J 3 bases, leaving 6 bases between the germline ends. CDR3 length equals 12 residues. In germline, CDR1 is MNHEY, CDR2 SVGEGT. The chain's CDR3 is CASRNPNQPQHF. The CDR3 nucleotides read TGTGCCAGCAGAAACCCCAATCAGCCCCAGCATTTT.

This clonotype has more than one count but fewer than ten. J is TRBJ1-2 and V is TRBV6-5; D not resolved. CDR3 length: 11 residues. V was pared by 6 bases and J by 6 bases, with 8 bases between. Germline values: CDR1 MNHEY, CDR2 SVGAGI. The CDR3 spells CASRRAHGYTF. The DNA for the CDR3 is TGTGCCAGCAGGCGGGCCCATGGCTACACCTTC.

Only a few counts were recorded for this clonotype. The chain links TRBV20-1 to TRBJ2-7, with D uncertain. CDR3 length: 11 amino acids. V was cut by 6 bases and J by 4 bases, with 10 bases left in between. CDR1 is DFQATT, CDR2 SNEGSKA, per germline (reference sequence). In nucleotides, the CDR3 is TGCAGTGCCCGAAAGAGGTACGAGCAGTACTTC. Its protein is CSARKRYEQYF.

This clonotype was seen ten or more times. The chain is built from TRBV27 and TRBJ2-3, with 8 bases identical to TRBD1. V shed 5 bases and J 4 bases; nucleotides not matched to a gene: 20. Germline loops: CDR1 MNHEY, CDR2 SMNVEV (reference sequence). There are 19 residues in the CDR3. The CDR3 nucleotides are TGTGCCAGCAGTGAATGGCGTAGTGGGTCAGGGGGCTTCGCAGATACGCAGTATTTT. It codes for CASSEWRSGSGGFADTQYF.

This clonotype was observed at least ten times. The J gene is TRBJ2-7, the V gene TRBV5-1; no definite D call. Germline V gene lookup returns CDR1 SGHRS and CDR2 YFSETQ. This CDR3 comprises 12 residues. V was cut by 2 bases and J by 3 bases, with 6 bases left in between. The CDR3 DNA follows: TGCGCCAGCAGCTTAGAGCGCTACGAGCAGTACTTC. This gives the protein CASSLERYEQYF.

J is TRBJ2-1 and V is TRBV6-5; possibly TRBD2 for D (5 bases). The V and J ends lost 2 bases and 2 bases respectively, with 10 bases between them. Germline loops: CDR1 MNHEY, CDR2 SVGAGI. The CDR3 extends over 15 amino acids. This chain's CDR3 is CASSYQDSPYNEQFF. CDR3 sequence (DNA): TGTGCCAGCAGTTACCAGGACTCGCCCTACAATGAGCAGTTCTTC.

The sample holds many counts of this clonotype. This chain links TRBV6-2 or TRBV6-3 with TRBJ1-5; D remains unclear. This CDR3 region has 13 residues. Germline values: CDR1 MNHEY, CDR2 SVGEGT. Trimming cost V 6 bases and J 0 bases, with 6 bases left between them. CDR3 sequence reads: CASSYRSNQPQHF. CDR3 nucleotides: TGTGCCAGCAGCTACCGTAGCAATCAGCCCCAGCATTTT.